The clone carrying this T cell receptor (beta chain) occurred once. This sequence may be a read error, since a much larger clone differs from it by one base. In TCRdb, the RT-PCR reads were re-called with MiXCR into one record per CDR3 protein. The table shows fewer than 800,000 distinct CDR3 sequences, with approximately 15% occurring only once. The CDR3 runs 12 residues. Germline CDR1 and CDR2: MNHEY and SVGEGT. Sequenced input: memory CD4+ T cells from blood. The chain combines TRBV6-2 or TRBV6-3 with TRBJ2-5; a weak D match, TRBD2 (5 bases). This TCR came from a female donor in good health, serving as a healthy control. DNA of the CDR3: TGTGCCAGCGGACTGTTCGAAGAGACCCTGTACTTC. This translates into CASGLFEETLYF.